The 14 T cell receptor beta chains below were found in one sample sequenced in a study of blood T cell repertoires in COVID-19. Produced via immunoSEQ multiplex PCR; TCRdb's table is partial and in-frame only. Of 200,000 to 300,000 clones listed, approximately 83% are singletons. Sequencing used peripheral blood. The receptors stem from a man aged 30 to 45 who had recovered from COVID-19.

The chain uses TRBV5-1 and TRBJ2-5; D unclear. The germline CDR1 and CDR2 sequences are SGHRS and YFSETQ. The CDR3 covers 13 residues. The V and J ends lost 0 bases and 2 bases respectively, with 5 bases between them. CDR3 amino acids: CASSLAQQETQYF. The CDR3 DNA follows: TGCGCCAGCAGCTTGGCCCAACAAGAGACCCAGTACTTC.

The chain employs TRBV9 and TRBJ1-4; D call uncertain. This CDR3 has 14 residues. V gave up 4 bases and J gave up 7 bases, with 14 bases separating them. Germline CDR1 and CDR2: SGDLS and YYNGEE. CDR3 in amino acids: CASSPDMAAEKLFF. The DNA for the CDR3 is TGTGCCAGCAGCCCTGACATGGCTGCTGAAAAACTGTTTTTT.

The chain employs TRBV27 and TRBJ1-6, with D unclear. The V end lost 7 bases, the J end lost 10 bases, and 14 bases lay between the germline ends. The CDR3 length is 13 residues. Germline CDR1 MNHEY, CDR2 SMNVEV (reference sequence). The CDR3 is CASIQGGRSPLHF. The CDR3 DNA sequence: TGTGCCAGCATCCAAGGCGGTAGATCACCCCTCCACTTT.

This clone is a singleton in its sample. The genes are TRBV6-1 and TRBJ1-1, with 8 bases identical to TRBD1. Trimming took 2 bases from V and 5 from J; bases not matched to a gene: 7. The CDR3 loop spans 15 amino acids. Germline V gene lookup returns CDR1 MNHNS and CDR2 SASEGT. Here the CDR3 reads CASSETTGDITEAFF. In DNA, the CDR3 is TGTGCCAGCAGTGAAACGACAGGGGATATTACTGAAGCTTTCTTT.

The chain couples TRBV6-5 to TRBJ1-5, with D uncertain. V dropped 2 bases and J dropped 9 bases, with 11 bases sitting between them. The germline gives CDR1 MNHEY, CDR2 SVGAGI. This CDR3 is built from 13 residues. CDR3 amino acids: CASSYGQRAPQHF. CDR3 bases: TGTGCCAGCAGTTACGGGCAACGAGCGCCCCAGCATTTT.

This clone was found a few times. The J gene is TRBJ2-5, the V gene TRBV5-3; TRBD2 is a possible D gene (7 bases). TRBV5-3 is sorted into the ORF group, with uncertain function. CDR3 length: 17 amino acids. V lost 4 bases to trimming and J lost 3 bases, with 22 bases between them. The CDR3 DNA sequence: TGTGCCAGAAGCAAGAGCTTAGGCGGGGGCCCGAAAGAGACCCAGTACTTC. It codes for CARSKSLGGGPKETQYF.

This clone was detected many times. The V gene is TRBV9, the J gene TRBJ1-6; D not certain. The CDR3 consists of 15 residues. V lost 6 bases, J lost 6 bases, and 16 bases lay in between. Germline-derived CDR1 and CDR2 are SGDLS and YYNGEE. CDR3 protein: CASNPEGAGNSPLHF. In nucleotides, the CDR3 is TGTGCCAGCAACCCCGAGGGTGCGGGTAATTCACCCCTCCACTTT.

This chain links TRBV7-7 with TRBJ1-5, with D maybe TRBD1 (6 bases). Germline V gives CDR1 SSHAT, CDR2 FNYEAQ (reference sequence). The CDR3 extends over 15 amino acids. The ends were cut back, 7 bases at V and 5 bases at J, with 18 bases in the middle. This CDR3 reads CASTRRLGADQPQHF. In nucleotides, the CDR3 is TGTGCCAGCACCCGCCGATTGGGGGCGGATCAGCCCCAGCATTTT.

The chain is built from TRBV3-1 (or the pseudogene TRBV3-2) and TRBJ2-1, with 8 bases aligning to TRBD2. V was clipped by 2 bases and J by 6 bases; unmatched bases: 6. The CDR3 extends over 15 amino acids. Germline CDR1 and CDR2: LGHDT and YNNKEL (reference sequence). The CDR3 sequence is CASSQSGGAVNEQFF. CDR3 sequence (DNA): TGTGCCAGCAGCCAATCCGGGGGGGCCGTCAATGAGCAGTTCTTC.

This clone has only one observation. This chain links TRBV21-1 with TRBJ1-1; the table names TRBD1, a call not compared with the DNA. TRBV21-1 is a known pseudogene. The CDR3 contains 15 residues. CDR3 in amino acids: CASRVKGGQNTEAFF. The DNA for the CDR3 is TGTGCCAGCAGAGTAAAAGGGGGCCAGAACACTGAAGCTTTCTTT.

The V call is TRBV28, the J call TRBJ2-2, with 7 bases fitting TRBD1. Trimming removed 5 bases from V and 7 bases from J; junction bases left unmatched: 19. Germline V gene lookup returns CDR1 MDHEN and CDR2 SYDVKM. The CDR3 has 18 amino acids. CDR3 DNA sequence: TGTGCCAGCAGTGACCCAACAGGGGTGTTTCGTTACGGCGGGGAGCTGTTTTTT. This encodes CASSDPTGVFRYGGELFF.

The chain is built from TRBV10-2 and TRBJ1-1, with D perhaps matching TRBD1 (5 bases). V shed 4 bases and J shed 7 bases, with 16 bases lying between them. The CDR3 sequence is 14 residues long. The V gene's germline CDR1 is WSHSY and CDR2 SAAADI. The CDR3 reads CASSAGQGLLEAFF. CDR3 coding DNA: TGCGCCAGCAGTGCGGGCCAGGGTCTTCTTGAAGCTTTCTTT.

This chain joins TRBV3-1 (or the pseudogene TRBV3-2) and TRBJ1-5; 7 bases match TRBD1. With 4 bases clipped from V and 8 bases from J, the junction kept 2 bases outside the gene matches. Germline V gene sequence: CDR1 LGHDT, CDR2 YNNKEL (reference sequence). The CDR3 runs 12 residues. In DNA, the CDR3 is TGTGCCAGCAGCCTAGGACAGGAGCCCCAGCATTTT. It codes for CASSLGQEPQHF.

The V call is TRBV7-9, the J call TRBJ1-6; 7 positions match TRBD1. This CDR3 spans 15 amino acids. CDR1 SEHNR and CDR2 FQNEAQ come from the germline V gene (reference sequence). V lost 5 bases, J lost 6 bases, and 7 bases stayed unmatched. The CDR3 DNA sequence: TGTGCCAGCAGCCCGCGGACAGGCACTAATTCACCCCTCCACTTT. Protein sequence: CASSPRTGTNSPLHF.